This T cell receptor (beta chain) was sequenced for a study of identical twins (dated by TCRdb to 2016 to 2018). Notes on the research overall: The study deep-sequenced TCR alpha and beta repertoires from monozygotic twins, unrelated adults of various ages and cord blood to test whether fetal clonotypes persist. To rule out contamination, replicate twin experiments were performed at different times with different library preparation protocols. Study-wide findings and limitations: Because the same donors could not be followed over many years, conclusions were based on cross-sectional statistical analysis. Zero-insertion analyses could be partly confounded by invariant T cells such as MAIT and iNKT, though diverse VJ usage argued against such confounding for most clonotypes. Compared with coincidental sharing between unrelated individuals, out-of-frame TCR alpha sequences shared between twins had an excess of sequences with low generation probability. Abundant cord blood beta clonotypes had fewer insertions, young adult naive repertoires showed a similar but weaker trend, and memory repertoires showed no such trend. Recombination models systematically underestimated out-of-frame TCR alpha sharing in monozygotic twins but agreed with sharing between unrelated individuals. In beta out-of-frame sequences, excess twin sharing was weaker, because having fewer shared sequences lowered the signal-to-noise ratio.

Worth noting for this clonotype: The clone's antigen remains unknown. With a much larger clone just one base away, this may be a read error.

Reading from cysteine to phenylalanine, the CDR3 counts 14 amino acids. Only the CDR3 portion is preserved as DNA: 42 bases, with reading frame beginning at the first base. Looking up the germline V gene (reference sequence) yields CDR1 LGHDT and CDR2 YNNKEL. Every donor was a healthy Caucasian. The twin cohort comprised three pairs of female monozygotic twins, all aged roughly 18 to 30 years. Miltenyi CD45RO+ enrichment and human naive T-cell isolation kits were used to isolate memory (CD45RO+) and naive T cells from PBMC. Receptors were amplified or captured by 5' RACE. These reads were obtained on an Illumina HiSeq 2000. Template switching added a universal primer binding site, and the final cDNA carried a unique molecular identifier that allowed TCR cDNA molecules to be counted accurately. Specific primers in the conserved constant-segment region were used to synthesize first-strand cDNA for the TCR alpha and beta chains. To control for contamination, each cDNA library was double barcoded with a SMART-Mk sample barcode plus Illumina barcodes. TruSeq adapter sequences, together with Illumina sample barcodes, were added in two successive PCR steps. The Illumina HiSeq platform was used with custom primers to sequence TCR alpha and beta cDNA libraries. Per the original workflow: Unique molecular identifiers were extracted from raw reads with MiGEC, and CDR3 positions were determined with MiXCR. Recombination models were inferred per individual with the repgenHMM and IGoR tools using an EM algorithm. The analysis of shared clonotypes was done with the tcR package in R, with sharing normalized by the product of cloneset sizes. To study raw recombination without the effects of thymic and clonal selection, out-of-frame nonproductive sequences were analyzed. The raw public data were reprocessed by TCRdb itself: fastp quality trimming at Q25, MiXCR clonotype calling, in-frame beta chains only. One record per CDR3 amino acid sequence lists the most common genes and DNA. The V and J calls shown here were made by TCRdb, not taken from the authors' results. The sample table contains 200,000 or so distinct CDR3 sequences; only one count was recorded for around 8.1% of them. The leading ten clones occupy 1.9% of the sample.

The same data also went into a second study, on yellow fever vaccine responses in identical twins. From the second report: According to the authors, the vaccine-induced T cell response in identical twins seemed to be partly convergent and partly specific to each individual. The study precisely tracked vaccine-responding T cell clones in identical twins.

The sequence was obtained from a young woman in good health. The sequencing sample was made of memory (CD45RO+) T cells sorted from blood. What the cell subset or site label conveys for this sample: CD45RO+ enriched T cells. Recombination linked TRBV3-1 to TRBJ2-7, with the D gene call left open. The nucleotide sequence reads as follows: TGTGCCAGCAGCCAAGATCCTAGGGCCTACGAGCAGCACTTC. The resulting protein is CASSQDPRAYEQHF.